This T cell receptor (beta chain) comes out of a study of graft-versus-host responses after intestinal transplantation. Study-wide results and limits: Investigators detected GvH clones in recipient marrow, with some emerging earlier in ileum or blood.

Comments on this clone: Its antigen remains unknown.

Produced via immunoSEQ multiplex PCR; TCRdb's table is partial and in-frame only. Here the sample spans about 57,000 clones, 70% to 90% being singletons. The clonotype originates from a human patient who received an intestinal transplant, so some T cells may come from the graft donor. Here the sequenced sample was PBMCs, taken 26 days after transplant.

DNA for the CDR3: TGTGCCAGCACCCGAGGGTTTACGCAGTATTTT. Translated, it gives CASTRGFTQYF. This chain uses TRBV28 with TRBJ2-3; D possibly corresponds to TRBD2 (5 bases). V dropped 7 bases and J dropped 8 bases, with 10 bases sitting between them. Germline lookup yields CDR1 MDHEN and CDR2 SYDVKM. This CDR3 has 11 residues.